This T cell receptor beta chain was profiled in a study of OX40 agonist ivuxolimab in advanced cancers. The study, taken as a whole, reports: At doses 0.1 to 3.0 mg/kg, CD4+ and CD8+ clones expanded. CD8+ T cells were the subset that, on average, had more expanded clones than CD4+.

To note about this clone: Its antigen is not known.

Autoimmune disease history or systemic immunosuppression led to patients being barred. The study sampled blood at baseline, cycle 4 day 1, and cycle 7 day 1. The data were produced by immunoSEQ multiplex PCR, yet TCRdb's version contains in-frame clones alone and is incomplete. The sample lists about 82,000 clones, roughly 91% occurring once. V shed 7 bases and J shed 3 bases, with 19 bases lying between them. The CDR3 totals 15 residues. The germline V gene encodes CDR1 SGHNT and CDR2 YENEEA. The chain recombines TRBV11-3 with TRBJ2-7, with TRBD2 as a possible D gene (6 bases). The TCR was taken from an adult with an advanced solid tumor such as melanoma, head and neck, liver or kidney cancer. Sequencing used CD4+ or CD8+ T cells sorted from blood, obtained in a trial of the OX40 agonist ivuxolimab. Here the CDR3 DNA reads TGTGCCAGCACCCCGGGAGTAGACAGACTCTACGAGCAGTACTTC. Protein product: CASTPGVDRLYEQYF.